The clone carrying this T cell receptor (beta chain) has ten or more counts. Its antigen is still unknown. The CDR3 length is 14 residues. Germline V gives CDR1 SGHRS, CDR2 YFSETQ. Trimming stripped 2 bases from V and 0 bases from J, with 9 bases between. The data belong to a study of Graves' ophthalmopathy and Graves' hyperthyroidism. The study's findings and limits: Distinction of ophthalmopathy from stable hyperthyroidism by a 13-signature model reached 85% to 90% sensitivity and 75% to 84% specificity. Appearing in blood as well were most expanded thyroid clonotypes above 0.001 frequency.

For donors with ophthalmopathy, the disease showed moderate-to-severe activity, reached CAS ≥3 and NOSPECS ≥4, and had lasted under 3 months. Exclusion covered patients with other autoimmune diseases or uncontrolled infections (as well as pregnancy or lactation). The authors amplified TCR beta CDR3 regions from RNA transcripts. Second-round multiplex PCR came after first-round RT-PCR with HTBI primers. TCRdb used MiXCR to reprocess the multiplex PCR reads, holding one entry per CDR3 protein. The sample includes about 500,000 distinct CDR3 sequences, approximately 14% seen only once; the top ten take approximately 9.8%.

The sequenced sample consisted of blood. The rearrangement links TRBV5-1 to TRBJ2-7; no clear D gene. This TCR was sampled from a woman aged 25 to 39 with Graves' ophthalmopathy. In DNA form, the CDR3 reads TGCGCCAGCAGCTTTGCTGGAAACTCCTACGAGCAGTACTTC. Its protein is CASSFAGNSYEQYF.